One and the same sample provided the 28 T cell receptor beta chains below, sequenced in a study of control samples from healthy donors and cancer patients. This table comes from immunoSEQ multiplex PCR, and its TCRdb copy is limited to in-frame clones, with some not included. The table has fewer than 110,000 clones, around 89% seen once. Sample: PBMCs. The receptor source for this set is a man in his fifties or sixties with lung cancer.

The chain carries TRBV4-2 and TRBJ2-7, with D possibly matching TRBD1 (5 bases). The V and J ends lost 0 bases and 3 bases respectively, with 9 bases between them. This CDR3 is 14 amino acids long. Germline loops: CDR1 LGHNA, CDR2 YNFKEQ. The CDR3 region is CASSQDQTGYEQYV. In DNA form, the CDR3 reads TGTGCCAGCAGCCAAGATCAAACAGGCTACGAGCAGTACGTC.

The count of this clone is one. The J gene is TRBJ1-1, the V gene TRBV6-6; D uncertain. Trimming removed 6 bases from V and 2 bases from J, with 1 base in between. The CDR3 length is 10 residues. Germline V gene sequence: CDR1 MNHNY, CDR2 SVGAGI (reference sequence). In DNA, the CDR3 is TGTGCCAGCAGAAACACTGAAGCTTTCTTT. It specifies CASRNTEAFF.

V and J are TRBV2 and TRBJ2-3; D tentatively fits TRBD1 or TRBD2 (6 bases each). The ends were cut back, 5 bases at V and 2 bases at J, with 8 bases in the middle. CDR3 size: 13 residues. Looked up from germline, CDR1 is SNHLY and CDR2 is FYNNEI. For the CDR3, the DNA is TGTGCCAGCAGTAGGGGGGACACAGATACGCAGTATTTT. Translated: CASSRGDTDTQYF.

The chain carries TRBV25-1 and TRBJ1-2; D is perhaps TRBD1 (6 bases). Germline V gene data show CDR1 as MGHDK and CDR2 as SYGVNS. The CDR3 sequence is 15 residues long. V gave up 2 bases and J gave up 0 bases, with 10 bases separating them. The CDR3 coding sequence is TGTGCCAGCAGTGAAGCACAGGGAGCTAACTATGGCTACACCTTC. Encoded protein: CASSEAQGANYGYTF.

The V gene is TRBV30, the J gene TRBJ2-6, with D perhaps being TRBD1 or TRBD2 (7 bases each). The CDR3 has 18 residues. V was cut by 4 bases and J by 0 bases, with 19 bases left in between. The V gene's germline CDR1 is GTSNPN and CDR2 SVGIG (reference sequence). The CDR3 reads CAWTPAGQFYSGANVLTF. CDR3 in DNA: TGTGCCTGGACCCCAGCGGGACAGTTTTACTCTGGGGCCAACGTCCTGACTTTC.

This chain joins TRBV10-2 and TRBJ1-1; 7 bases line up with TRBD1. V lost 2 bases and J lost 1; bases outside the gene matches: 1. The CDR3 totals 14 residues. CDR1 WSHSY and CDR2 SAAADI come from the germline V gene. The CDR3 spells CASSEQGGNTEAFF. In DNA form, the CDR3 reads TGCGCCAGCAGTGAGCAGGGGGGGAACACTGAAGCTTTCTTT.

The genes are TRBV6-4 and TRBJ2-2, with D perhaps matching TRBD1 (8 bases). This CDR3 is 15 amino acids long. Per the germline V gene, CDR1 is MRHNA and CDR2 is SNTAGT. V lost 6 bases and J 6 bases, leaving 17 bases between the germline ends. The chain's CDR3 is CASRDQGAGAGELFF. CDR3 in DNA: TGTGCCAGCAGAGACCAGGGGGCGGGAGCCGGGGAGCTGTTTTTT.

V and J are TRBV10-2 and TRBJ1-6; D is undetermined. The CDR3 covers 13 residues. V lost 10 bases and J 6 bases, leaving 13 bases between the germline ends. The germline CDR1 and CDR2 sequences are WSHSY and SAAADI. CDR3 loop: CATRQQPNSPLHF. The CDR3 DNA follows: TGCGCCACTAGGCAACAGCCTAATTCACCCCTCCACTTT.

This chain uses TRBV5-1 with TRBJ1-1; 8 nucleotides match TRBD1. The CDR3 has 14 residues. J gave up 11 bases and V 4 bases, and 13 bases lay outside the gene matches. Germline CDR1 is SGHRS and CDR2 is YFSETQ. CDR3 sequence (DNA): TGCGCCAGCAGCCTAAGGACAGGGCAGAAGGTGGCTTTCTTT. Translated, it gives CASSLRTGQKVAFF.

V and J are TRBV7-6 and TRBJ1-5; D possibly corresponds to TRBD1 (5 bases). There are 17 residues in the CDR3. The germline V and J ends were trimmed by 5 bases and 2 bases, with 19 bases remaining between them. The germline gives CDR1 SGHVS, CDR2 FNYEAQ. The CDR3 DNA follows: TGTGCCAGCAGCCCCCTAGGAGGGGCGCTAGGCAATCAGCCCCAGCATTTT. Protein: CASSPLGGALGNQPQHF.

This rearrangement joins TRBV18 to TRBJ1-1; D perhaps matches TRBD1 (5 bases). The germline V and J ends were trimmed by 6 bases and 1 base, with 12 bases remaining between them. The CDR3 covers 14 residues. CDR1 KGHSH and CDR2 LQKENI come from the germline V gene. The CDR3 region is CASSGDRKNTEAFF. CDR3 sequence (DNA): TGTGCCAGCTCGGGTGACAGAAAGAACACTGAAGCTTTCTTT.

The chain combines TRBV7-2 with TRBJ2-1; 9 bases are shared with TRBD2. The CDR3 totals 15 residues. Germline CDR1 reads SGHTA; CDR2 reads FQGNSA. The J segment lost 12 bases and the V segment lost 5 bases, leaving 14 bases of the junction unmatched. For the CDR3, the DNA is TGTGCCAGCAGCCCATGGGGGACTAGCACCACACCGCAGTTCTTC. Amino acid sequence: CASSPWGTSTTPQFF.

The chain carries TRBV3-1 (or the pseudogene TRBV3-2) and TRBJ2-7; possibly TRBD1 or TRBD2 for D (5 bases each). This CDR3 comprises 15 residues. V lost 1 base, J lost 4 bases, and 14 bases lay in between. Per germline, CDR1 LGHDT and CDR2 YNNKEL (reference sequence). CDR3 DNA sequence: TGTGCCAGCAGCCAAGGGTGGGGAGAGGGGTACGAGCAGTACTTC. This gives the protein CASSQGWGEGYEQYF.

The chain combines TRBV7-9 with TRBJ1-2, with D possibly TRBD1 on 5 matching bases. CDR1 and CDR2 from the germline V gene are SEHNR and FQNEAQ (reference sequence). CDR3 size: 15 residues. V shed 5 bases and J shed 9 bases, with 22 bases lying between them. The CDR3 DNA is TGTGCCAGCAGCCCCACCCTGGCCGGGGGTCTGAGCTACACCTTC. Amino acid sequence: CASSPTLAGGLSYTF.

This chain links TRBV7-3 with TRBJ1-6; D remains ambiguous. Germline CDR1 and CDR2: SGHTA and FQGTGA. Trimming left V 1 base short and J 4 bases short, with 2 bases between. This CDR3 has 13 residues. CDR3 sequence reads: CASSLRYNSPLHF. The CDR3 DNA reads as TGTGCCAGCAGCTTAAGGTATAATTCACCCCTCCACTTT.

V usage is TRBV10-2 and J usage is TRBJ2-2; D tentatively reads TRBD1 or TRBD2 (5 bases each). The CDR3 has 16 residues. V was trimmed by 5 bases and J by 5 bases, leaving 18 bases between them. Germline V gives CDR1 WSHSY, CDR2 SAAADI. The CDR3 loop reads CASSPAGTAETGELFF. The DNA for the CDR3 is TGCGCCAGCAGTCCGGCCGGGACGGCTGAGACCGGGGAGCTGTTTTTT.

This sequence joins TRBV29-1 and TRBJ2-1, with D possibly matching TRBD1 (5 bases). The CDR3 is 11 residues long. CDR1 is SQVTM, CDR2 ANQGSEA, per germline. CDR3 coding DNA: TGCACCATCCTCAGGGATGGGTGGCAGTTCTTC. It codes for CTILRDGWQFF.

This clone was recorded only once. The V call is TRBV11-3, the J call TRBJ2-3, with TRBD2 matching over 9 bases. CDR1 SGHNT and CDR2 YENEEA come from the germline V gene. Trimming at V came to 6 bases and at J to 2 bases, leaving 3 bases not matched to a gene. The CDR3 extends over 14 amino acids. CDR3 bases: TGTGCCAGCAGGAGCGGGGGGAACACAGATACGCAGTATTTT. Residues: CASRSGGNTDTQYF. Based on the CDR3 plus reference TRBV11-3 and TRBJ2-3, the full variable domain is EAGVVQSPRYKIIEKKQPVAFWCNPISGHNTLYWYLQNLGQGPELLIRYENEEAVDDSQLPKDRFSAERLKGVDSTLKIQPAELGDSAVYLCASRSGGNTDTQYFGPGTRLTVL.

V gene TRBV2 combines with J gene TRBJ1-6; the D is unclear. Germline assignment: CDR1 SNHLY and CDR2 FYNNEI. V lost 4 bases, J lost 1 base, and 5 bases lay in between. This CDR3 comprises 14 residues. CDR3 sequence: CASSVESYNSPLHF. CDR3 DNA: TGTGCCAGCAGTGTTGAGTCCTATAATTCACCCCTCCACTTT.

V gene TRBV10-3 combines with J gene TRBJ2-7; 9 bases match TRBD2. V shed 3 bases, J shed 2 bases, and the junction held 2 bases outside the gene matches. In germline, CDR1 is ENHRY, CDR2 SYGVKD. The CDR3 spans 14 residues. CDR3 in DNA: TGTGCCATCAGTGAACGGACTAGCGCCTACGAGCAGTACTTC. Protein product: CAISERTSAYEQYF.

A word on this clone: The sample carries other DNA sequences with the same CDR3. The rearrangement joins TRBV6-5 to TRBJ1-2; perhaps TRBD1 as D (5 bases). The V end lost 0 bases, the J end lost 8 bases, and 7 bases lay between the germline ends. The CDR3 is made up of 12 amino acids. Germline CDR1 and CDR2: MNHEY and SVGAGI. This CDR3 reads CASSYSGDGYTF. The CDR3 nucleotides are TGTGCCAGCAGTTACTCGGGGGACGGCTACACCTTC.

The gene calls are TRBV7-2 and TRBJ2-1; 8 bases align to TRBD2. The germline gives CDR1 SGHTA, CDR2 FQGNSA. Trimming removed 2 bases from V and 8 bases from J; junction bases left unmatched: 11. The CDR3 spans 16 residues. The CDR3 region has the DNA TGTGCCAGCAGCTTATACCAAGCGGGGGCCTCCGATGAGCAGTTCTTC. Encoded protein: CASSLYQAGASDEQFF.

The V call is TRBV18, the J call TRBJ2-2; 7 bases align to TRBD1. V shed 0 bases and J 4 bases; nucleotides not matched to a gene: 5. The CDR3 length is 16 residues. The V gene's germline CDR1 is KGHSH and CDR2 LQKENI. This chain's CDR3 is CASSPPKGTVTGELFF. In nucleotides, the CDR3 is TGTGCCAGCTCACCACCCAAGGGGACAGTCACCGGGGAGCTGTTTTTT.

CDR3 DNA sequence: TGTGCCAGCAGTGAGGGAGAGCGGGGGGGTTACAATGAGCAGTTCTTC. Residues: CASSEGERGGYNEQFF. The V call is TRBV2, the J call TRBJ2-1, with 10 bases aligning to TRBD2. The CDR3 covers 16 residues. Trimming at V came to 3 bases and at J to 4 bases, leaving 6 bases not matched to a gene. Germline V gene data show CDR1 as SNHLY and CDR2 as FYNNEI.

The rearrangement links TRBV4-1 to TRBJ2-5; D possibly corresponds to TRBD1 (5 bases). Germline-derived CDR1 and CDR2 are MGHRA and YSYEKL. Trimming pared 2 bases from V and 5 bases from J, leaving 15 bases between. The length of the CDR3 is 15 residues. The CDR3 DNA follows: TGCGCCAGCAGCCAAAATATGCAGGGATGGGAGACCCAGTACTTC. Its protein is CASSQNMQGWETQYF.

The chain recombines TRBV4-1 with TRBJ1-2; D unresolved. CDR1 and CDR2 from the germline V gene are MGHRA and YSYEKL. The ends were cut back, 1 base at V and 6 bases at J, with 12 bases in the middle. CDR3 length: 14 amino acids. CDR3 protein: CASSQADREDGYTF. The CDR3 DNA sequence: TGCGCCAGCAGCCAAGCGGACCGAGAGGATGGCTACACCTTC.

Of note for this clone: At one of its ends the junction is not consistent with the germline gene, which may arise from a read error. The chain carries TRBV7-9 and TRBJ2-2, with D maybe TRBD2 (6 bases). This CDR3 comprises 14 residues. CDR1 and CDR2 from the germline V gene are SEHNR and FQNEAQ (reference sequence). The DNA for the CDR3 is TGTGCCGGCAGCTTTAGGGACTACACCGGGGAGCTGTTTTTT. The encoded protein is CAGSFRDYTGELFF.

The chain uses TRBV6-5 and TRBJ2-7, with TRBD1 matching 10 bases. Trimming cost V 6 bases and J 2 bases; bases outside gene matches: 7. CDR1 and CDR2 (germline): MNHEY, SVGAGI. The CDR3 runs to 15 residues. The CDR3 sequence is CASRDLGQGTYEQYV. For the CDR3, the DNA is TGTGCCAGCAGAGACCTGGGACAGGGGACCTACGAGCAGTACGTC.